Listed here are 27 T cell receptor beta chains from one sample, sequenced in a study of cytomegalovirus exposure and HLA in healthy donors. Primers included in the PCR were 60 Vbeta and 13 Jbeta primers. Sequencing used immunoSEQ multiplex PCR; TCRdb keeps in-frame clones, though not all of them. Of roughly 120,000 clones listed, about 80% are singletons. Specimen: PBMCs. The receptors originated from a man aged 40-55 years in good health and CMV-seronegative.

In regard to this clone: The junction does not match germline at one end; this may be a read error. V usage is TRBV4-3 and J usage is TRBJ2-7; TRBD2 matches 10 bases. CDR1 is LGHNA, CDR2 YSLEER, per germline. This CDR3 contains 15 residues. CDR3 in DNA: TGCGTCAGCAGCCTCACGCTAGCGGGGGACTACGAGCAGTACTTC. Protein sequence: CVSSLTLAGDYEQYF.

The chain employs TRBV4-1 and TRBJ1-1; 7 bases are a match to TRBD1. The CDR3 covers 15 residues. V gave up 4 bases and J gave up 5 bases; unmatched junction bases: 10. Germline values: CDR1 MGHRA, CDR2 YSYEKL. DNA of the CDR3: TGCGCCAGCAGCCCTACAGCCCTACAGGGGACTGAAGCTTTCTTT. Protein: CASSPTALQGTEAFF.

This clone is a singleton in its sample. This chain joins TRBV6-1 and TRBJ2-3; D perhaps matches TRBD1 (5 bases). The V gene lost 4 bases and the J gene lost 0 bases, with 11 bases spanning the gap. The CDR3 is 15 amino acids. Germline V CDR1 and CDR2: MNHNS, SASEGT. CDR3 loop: CASSVGAISTDTQYF. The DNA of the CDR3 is TGTGCCAGCAGTGTTGGGGCTATTAGCACAGATACGCAGTATTTT.

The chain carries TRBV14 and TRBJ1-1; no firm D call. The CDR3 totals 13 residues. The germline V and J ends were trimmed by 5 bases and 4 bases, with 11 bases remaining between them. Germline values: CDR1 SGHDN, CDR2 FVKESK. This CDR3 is CASSWEDGTEAFF. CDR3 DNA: TGTGCCAGCAGCTGGGAGGACGGCACTGAAGCTTTCTTT.

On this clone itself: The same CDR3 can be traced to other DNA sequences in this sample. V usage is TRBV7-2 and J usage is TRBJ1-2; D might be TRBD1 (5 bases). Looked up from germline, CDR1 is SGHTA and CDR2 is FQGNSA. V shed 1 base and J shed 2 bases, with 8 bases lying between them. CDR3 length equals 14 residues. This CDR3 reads CASSLEAGNYGYTF. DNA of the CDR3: TGTGCCAGCAGCTTAGAGGCAGGGAACTATGGCTACACCTTC.

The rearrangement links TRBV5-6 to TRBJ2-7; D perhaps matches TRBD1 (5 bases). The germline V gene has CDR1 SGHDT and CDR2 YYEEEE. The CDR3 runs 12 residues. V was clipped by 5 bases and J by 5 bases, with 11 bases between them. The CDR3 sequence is CASSDFRDEQYF. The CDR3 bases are TGTGCCAGCAGTGACTTCAGGGACGAGCAGTACTTC.

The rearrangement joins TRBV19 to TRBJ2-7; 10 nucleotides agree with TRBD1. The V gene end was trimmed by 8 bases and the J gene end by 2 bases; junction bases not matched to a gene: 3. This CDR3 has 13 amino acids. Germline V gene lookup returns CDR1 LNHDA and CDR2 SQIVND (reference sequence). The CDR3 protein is CASGQGGTYEQYF. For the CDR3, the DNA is TGTGCCAGTGGACAGGGGGGAACCTACGAGCAGTACTTC.

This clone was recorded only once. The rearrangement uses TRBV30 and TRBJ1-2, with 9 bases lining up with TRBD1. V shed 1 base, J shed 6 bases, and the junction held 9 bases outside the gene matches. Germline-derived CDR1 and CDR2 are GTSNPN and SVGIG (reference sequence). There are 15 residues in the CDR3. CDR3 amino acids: CAWSALGQGPHGYTF. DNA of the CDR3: TGTGCCTGGAGTGCCCTCGGACAGGGGCCCCATGGCTACACCTTC.

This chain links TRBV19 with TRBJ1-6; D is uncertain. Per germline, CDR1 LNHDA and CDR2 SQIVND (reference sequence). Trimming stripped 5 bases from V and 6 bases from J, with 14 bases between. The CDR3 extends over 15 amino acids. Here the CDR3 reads CASSPGRAANSPLHF. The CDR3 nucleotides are TGTGCCAGTAGTCCCGGGAGGGCCGCTAATTCACCCCTCCACTTT.

The CDR3 nucleotides read TGTGCCAGCAGTGAGCGTTACGGCTCTGGGGCCAACGTCCTGACTTTC. Encoded protein: CASSERYGSGANVLTF. V is TRBV2 and J is TRBJ2-6; no clear D. Trimming cost V 3 bases and J 0 bases, with 9 bases left between them. The CDR3 is 16 residues long. Germline CDR1 SNHLY, CDR2 FYNNEI.

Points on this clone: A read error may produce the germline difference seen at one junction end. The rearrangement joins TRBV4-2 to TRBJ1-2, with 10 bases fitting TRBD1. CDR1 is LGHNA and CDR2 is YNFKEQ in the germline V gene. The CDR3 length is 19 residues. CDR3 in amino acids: CVSSQDLGQGISLWWGYAF. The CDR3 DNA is TGTGTCAGCAGCCAAGATCTGGGACAGGGGATCTCCCTTTGGTGGGGCTACGCCTTC.

In DNA, the CDR3 is TGTGCCAGCAGCCGGGACTTTTGGACCGGGGAGCTGTTTTTT. Its protein product is CASSRDFWTGELFF. The chain uses TRBV7-9 and TRBJ2-2; weak D call: TRBD2 (6 bases). Germline V lookup: CDR1 SEHNR, CDR2 FQNEAQ (reference sequence). Trimming took off 5 bases at V and 5 bases at J, with 12 bases between the two ends. The length of the CDR3 is 14 residues.

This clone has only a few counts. The CDR3 DNA reads as TGTGCCAGCAGTGAATGGCAGGGGTGGCAAGAGACCCAGTACTTC. This codes for CASSEWQGWQETQYF. This chain uses TRBV2 with TRBJ2-5, with D possibly being TRBD1 (6 bases). The CDR3 is made up of 15 amino acids. V was cut by 2 bases and J by 2 bases, with 12 bases left in between. Per germline, CDR1 SNHLY and CDR2 FYNNEI.

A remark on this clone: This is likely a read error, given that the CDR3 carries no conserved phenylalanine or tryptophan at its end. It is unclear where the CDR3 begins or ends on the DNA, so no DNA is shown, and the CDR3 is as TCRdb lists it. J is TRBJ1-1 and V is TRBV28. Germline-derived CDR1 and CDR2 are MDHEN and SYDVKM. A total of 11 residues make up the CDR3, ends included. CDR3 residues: CASSYPTGGDI.

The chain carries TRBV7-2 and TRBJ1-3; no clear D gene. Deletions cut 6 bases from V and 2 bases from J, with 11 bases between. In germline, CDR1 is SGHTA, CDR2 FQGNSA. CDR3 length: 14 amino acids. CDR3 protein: CASRDARTGNTIYF. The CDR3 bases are TGTGCCAGCAGAGATGCGCGGACTGGAAACACCATATATTTT.

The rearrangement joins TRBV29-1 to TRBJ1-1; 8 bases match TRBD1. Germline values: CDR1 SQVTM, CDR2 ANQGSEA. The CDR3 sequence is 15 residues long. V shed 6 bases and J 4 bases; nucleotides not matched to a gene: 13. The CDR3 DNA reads TGCAGCGTACTCAGGATATTAACAGGGGGCACTGAAGCTTTCTTT. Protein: CSVLRILTGGTEAFF.

The CDR3 is CASSSAGRSGIEPQHF. The CDR3 nucleotides are TGTGCCAGCAGCTCCGCTGGACGGTCCGGGATAGAGCCCCAGCATTTT. The chain uses TRBV5-6 and TRBJ1-5; D gene ambiguous. This CDR3 spans 16 amino acids. V lost 3 bases to trimming and J lost 8 bases, with 21 bases between them. The germline V gene has CDR1 SGHDT and CDR2 YYEEEE. Looking up the rest from reference TRBV5-6 and TRBJ1-5 gives the full variable domain: DAGVTQSPTHLIKTRGQQVTLRCSPKSGHDTVSWYQQALGQGPQFIFQYYEEEERQRGNFPDRFSGHQFPNYSSELNVNALLLGDSALYLCASSSAGRSGIEPQHFGDGTRLSIL.

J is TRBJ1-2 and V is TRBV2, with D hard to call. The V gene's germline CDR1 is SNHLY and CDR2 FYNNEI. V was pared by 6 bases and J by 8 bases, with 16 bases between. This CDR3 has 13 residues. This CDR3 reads CASRPDSGGGYTF. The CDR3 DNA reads TGTGCCAGCAGACCCGACTCCGGAGGAGGCTACACCTTC. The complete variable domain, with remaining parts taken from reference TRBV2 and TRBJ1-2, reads EPEVTQTPSHQVTQMGQEVILRCVPISNHLYFYWYRQILGQKVEFLVSFYNNEISEKSEIFDDQFSVERPDGSNFTLKIRSTKLEDSAMYFCASRPDSGGGYTFGSGTRLTVV.

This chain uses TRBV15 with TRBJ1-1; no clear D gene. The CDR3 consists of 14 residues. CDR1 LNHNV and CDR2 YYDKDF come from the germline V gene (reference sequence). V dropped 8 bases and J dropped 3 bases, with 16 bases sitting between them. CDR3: CATQLGDEDTEAFF. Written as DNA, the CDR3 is TGTGCCACCCAACTCGGGGATGAGGACACTGAAGCTTTCTTT.

DNA of the CDR3: TGTGCCAGCAGTTCGCTCTCGCTGCGGGAGACCCAGTACTTC. Its protein product is CASSSLSLRETQYF. This chain connects TRBV27 to TRBJ2-5; D unresolved. Germline V lookup: CDR1 MNHEY, CDR2 SMNVEV (reference sequence). The CDR3 is made up of 14 amino acids. The V end was cut by 4 bases, the J end by 5 bases, with 14 bases between.

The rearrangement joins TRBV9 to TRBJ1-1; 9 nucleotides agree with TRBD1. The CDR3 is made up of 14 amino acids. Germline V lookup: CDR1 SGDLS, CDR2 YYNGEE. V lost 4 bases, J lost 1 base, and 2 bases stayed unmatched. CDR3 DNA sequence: TGTGCCAGCAGCACGACAGGGGGGAACACTGAAGCTTTCTTT. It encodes CASSTTGGNTEAFF.

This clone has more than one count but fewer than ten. The CDR3 reads CASSYPETGGYTF. CDR3 sequence (DNA): TGTGCCAGCAGTTACCCCGAAACGGGTGGCTACACCTTC. The rearrangement links TRBV6-6 to TRBJ1-2, with D hard to call. The CDR3 is made up of 13 amino acids. Per the germline V gene, CDR1 is MNHNY and CDR2 is SVGAGI (reference sequence). With 2 bases removed from V and 7 bases from J, the gap between germline ends came to 11 bases.

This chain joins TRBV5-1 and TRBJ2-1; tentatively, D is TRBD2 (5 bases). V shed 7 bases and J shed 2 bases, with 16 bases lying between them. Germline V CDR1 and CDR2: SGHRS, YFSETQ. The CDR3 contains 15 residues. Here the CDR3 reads CASQSRGMPYNEQFF. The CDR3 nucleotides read TGCGCCAGCCAGTCACGAGGGATGCCCTACAATGAGCAGTTCTTC.

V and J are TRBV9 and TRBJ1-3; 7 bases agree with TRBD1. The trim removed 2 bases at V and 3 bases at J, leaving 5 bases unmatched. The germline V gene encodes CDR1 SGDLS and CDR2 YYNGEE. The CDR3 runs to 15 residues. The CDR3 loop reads CASSVSTGFGNTIYF. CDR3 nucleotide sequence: TGTGCCAGCAGCGTCTCGACAGGGTTTGGAAACACCATATATTTT.

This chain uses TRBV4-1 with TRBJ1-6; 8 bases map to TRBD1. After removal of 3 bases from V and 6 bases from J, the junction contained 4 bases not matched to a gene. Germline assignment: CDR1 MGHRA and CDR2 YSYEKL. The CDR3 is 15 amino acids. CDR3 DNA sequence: TGCGCCAGCAGCCAGGCCGGGACAGGTAATTCACCCCTCCACTTT. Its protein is CASSQAGTGNSPLHF.

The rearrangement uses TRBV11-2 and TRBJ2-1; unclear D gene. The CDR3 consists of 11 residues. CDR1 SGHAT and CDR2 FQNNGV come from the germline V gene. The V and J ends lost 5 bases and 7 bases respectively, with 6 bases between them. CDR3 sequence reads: CASSTQNEQFF. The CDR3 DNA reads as TGTGCCAGCAGCACCCAGAATGAGCAGTTCTTC.

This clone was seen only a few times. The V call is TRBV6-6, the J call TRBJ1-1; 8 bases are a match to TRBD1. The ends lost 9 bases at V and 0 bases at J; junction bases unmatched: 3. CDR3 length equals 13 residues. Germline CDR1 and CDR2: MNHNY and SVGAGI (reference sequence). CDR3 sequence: CASSGGVNTEAFF. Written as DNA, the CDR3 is TGTGCCAGTTCAGGGGGCGTGAACACTGAAGCTTTCTTT.